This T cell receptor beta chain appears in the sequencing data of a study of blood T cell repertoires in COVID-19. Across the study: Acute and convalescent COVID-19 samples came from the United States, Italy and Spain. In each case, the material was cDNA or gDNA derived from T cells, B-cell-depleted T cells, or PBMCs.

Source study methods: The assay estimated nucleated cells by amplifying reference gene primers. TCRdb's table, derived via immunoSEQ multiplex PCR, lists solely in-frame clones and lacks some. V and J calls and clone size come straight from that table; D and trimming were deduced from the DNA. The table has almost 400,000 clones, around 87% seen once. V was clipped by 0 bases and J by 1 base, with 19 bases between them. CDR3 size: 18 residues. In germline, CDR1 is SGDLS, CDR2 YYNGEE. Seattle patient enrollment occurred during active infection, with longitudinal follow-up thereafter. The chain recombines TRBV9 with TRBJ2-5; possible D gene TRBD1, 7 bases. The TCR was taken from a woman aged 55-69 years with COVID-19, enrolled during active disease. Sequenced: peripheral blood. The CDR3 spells CASSVGRDSMTIQETQYF. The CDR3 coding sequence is TGTGCCAGCAGCGTAGGGCGGGACAGCATGACTATCCAAGAGACCCAGTACTTC.